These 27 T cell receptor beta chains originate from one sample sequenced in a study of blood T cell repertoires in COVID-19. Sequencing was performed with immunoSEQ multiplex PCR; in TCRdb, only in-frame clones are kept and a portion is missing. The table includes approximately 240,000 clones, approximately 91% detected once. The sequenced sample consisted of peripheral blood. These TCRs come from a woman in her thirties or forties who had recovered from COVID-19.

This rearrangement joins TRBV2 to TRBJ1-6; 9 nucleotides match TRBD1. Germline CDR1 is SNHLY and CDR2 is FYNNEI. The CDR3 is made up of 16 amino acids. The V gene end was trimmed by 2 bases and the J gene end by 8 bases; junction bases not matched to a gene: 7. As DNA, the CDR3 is TGTGCCAGCAGTGAAAGGCGGGGACAGGGAGATTCACCCCTCCACTTT. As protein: CASSERRGQGDSPLHF. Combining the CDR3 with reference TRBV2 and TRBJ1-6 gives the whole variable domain EPEVTQTPSHQVTQMGQEVILRCVPISNHLYFYWYRQILGQKVEFLVSFYNNEISEKSEIFDDQFSVERPDGSNFTLKIRSTKLEDSAMYFCASSERRGQGDSPLHFGNGTRLTVT.

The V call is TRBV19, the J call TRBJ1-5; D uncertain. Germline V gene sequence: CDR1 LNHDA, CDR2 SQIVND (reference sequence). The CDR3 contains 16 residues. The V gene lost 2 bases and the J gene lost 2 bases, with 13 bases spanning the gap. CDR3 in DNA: TGTGCCAGTAGTATAAATCCTCCTGGAGGCAATCAGCCCCAGCATTTT. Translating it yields CASSINPPGGNQPQHF.

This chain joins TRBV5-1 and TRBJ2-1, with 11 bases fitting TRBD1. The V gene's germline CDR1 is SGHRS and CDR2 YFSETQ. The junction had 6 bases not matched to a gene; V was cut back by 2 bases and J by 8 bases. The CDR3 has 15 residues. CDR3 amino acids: CASSLGTGGYDEQFF. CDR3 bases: TGCGCCAGCAGCTTAGGGACAGGGGGTTACGATGAGCAGTTCTTC.

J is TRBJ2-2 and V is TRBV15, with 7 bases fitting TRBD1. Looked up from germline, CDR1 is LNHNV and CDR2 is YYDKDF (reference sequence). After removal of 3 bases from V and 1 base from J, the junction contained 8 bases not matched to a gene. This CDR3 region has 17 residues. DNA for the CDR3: TGTGCCACCAGCAGGTTCCCCGGGACAGAGAACACCGGGGAGCTGTTTTTT. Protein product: CATSRFPGTENTGELFF. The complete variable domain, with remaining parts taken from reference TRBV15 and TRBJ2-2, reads DAMVIQNPRYQVTQFGKPVTLSCSQTLNHNVMYWYQQKSSQAPKLLFHYYDKDFNNEADTPDNFQSRRPNTSFCFLDIRSPGLGDTAMYLCATSRFPGTENTGELFFGEGSRLTVL.

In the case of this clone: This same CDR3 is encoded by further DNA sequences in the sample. This CDR3 reads CASSRTSGGTDTQYF. The CDR3 nucleotides read TGTGCCAGCAGCCGGACTAGCGGGGGGACAGATACGCAGTATTTT. The gene calls are TRBV6-5 and TRBJ2-3; TRBD2 aligns across 14 bases. Unmatched junction bases numbered 2, after V lost 6 bases and J lost 3 bases. The CDR3 extends over 15 amino acids. The germline gives CDR1 MNHEY, CDR2 SVGAGI.

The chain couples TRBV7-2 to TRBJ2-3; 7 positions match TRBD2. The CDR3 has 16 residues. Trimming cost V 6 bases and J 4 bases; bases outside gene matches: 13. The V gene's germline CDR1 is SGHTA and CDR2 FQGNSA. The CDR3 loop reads CASSKRAGPSPDTQYF. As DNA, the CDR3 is TGTGCCAGCAGTAAACGAGCGGGGCCTTCCCCAGATACGCAGTATTTT.

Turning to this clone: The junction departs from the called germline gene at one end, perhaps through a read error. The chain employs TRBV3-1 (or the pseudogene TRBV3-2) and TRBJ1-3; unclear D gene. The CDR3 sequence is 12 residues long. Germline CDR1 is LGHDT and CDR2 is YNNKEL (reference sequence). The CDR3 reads CASSAVRNDIFF. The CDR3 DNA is TGTGCCAGCAGCGCTGTCCGGAACGACATATTTTTT.

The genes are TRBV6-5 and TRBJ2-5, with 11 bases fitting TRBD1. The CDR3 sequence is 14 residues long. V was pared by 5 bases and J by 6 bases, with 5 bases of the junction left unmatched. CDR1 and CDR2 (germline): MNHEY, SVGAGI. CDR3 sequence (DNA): TGTGCCAGCAGTCGCGGGACAGGGGGAAAGACCCAGTACTTC. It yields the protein CASSRGTGGKTQYF.

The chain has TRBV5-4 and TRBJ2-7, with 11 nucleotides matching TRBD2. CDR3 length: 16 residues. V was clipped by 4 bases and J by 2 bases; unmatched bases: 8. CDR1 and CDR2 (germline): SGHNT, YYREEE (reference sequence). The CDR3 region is CASSTVAGGPPYEQYF. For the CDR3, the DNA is TGTGCCAGCAGCACCGTAGCGGGAGGGCCGCCCTACGAGCAGTACTTC. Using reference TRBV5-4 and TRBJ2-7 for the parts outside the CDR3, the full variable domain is ETGVTQSPTHLIKTRGQQVTLRCSSQSGHNTVSWYQQALGQGPQFIFQYYREEENGRGNFPPRFSGLQFPNYSSELNVNALELDDSALYLCASSTVAGGPPYEQYFGPGTRLTVT.

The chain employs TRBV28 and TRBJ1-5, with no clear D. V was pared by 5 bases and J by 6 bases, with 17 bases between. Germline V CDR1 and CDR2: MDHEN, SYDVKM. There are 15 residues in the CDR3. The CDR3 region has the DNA TGTGCCAGCAGTCCGCCCGGGGAGGAGGCTCAGCCCCAGCATTTT. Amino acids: CASSPPGEEAQPQHF.

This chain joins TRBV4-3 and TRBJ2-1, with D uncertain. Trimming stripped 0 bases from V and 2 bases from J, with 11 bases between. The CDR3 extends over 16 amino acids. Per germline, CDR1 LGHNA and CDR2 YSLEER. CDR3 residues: CASSQDLDSPYNEQFF. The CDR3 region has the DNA TGCGCCAGCAGCCAAGATCTGGATAGCCCCTACAATGAGCAGTTCTTC.

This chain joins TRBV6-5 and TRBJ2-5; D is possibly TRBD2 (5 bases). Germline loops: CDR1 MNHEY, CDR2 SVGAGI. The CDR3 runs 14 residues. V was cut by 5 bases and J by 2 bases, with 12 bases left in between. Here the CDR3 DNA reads TGTGCCAGCAGTCCGCAAACTAGGCAAGAGACCCAGTACTTC. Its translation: CASSPQTRQETQYF.

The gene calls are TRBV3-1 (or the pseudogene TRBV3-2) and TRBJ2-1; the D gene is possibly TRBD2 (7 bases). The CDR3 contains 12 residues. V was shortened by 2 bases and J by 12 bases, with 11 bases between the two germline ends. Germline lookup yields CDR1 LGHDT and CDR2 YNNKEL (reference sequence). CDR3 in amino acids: CASSQMGGRQFF. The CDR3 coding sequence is TGTGCCAGCAGCCAAATGGGGGGGCGGCAGTTCTTC.

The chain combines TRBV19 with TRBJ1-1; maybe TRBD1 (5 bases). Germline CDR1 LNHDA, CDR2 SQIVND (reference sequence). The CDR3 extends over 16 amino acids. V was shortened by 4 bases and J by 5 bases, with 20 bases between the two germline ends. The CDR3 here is CASSTQGSALLTEAFF. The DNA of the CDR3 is TGTGCCAGTAGTACCCAGGGTAGTGCCCTTCTGACTGAAGCTTTCTTT.

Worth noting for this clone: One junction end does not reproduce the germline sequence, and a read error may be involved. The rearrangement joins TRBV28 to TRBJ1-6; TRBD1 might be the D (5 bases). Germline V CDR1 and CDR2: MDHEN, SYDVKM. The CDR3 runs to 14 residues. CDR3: CAGSLRGEASPLHF. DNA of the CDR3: TGTGCCGGCAGTTTGCGGGGCGAGGCTTCACCCCTCCACTTT.

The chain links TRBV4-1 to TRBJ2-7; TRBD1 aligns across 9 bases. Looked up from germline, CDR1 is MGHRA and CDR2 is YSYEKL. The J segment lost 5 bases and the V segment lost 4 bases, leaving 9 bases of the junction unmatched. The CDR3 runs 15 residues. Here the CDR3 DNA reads TGCGCCAGCAGCCTGAAGACAGGGGGTAGCAACGAGCAGTACTTC. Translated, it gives CASSLKTGGSNEQYF.

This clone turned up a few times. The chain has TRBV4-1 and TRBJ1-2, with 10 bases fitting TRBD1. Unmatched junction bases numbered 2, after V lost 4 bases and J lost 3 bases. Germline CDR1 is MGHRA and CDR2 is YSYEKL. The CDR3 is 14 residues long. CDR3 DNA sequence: TGCGCCAGCAGCCCGACAGGGGGCGACTATGGCTACACCTTC. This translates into CASSPTGGDYGYTF.

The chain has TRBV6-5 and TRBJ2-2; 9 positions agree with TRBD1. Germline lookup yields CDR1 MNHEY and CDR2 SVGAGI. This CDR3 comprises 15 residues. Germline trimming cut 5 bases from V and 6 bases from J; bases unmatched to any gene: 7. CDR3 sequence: CASSIDRGTPGELFF. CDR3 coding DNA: TGTGCCAGCAGTATCGACAGGGGGACACCCGGGGAGCTGTTTTTT.

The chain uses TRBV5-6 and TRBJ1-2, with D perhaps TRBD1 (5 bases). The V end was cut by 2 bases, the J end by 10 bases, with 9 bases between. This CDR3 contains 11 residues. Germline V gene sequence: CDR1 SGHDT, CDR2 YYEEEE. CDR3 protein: CASSLRTLYTF. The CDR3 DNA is TGTGCCAGCAGCTTACGGACACTCTACACCTTC.

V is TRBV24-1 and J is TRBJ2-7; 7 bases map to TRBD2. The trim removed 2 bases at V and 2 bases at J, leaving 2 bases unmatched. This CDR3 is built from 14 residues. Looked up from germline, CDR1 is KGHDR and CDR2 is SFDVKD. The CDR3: CATSDSGGTYEQYF. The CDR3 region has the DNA TGTGCCACCAGTGATTCCGGGGGGACCTACGAGCAGTACTTC.

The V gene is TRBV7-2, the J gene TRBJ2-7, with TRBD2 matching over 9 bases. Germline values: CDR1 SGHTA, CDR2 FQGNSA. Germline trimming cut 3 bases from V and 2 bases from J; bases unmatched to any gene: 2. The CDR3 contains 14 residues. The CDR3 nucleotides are TGTGCCAGCAGCTTGGCGGGAGGGCCCTACGAGCAGTACTTC. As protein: CASSLAGGPYEQYF.

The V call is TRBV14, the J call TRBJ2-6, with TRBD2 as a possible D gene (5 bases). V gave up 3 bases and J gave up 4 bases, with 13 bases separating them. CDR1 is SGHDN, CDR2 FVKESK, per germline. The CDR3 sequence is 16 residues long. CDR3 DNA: TGTGCCAGCAGCCACGTAGAGGGTTTCGGGGCCAACGTCCTGACTTTC. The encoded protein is CASSHVEGFGANVLTF.

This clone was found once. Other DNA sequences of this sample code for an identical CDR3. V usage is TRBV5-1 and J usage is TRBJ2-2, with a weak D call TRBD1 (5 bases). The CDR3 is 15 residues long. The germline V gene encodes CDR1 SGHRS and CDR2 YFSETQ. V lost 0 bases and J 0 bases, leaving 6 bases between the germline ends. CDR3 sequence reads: CASSLGGTNTGELFF. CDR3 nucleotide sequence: TGCGCCAGCAGCTTGGGGGGCACGAACACCGGGGAGCTGTTTTTT.

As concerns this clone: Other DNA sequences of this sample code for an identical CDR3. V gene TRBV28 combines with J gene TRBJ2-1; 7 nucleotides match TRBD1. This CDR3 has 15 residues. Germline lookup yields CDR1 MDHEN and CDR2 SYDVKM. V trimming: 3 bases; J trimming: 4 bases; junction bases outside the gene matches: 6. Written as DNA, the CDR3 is TGTGCCAGCAGTTTTGGGACAGCAAGGTACAATGAGCAGTTCTTC. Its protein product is CASSFGTARYNEQFF.

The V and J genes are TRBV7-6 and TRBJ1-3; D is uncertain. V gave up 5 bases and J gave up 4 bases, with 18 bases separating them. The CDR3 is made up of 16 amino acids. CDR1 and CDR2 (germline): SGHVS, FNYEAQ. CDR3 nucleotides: TGTGCCAGCAGCCAAGGCACAGCCCCGCGAGGAAACACCATATATTTT. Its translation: CASSQGTAPRGNTIYF.

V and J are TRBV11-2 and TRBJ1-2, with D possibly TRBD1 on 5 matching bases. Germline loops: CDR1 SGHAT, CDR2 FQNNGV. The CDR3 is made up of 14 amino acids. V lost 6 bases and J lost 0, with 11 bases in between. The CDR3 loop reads CASSGGRSNYGYTF. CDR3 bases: TGTGCCAGCAGTGGGGGGAGATCTAACTATGGCTACACCTTC.

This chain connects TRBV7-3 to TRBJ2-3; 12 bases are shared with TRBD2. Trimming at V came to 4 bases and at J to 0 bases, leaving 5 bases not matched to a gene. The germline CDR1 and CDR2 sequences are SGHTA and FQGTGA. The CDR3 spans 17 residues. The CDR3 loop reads CASSSGLAGLSTDTQYF. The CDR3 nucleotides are TGTGCCAGCAGCTCGGGACTAGCGGGCCTTAGCACAGATACGCAGTATTTT.